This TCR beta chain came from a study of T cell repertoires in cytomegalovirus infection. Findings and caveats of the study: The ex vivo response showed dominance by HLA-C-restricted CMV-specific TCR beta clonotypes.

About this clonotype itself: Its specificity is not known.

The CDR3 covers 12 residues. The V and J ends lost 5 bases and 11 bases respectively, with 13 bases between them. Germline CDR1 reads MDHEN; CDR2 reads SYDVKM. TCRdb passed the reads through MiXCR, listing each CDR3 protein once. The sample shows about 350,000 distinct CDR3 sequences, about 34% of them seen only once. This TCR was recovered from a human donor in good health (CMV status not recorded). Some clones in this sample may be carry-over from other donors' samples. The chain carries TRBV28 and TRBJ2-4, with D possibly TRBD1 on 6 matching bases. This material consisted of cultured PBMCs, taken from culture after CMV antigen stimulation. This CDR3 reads CASSAPGHLQYF. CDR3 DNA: TGTGCCAGCAGTGCCCCGGGACACCTTCAGTACTTC.